This T cell receptor beta chain was sequenced in a study of CD8 T cells in ankylosing spondylitis. Study conclusions and caveats: What seemed typical of ankylosing spondylitis blood was a TCR beta motif built from roughly 8 highly homologous variants.

Generation of TCR beta libraries employed quantitative 5'-RACE incorporating molecular barcodes. TCRdb fed the 5' RACE reads into MiXCR, producing one record per CDR3 protein. The sample has a few hundred thousand distinct CDR3 sequences, around 6.6% seen once. Comment on this clonotype: Its matching antigen is unknown.

The V gene's germline CDR1 is GTSNPN and CDR2 SVGIG (reference sequence). Trimming cost V 5 bases and J 0 bases, with 8 bases left between them. This CDR3 is built from 12 residues. The source of this sequence is a male donor with ankylosing spondylitis. Sequencing used blood, either unsorted or a sorted T cell fraction (not recorded which). The J gene is TRBJ2-7, the V gene TRBV30; the D gene is possibly TRBD2 (6 bases). CDR3 sequence: CAWGDFSYEQYF. CDR3 bases: TGTGCCTGGGGGGACTTCTCCTACGAGCAGTACTTC.